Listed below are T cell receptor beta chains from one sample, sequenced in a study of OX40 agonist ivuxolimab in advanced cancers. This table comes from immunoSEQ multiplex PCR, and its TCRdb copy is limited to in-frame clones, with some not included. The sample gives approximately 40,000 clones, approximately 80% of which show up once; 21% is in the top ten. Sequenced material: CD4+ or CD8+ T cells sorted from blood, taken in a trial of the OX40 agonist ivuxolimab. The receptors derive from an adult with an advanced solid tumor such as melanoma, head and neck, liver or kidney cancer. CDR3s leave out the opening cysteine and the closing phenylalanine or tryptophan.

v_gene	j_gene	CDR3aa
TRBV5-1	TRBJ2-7	ASSLIGSRYEQY
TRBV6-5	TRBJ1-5	ASSRQGSNQPQH
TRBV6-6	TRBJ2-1	ASRFPPQGSYNEQF
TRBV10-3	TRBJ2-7	AIGRGGNPDYEQY
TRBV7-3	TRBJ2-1	ASSLTGLAGLSEEQF
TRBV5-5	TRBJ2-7	ASSLQGTYEQY
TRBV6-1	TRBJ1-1	ASSELGTGDTEAF
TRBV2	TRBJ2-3	ASSGGLTVGDTQY
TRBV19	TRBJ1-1	ASSMGAAEAF
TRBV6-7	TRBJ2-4	ASSYSYAGAKNIQY
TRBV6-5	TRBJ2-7	ASTPGAEEGYEQY
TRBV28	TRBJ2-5	ASSHIIGQETQY
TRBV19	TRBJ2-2	ASSIPGELF
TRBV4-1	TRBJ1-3	ASSPSLTGLSGNTIY
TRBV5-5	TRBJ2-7	ASSFSLAGPLYEQY
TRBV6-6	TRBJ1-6	ASTHRDRNSPLH
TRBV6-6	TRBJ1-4	ASSYSREKLF
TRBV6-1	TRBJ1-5	ASSEKEGKGNQPQH
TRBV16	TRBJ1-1	ASSQSSGGQVAF
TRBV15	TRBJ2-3	ATSRAPRADTQY
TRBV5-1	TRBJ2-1	ASSLDAGSSYNEQF
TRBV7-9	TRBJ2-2	ASSLDLRVTGELF
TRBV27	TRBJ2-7	ASSLRFPYEQY
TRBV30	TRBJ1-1	AWSVGVGGNTEAF
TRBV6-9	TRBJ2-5	DKRGQEKETQY
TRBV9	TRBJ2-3	ASSDPGLAGSDTQY
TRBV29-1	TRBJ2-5	SVDTGYQETQY
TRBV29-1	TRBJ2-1	SVETGEIGNEQF
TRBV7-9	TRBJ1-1	ASRHRENTEAF
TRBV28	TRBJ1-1	ASSFWGTLNTEAF
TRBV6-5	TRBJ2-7	ASSYDGETYEQY
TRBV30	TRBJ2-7	AWSAGQGGYEQY
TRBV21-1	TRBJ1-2	ASSKSGENYGYT
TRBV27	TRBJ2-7	ASSFGPSYEQY
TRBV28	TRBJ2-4	ASSPSLAKNIQY
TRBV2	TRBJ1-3	ASSADTSSGNTIY
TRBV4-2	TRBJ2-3	ASSRSGVTDTQY
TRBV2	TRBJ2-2	ASSDPLTGTGELF
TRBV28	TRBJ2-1	ASMGAGFYNEQF
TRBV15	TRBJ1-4	ATSSVGTDGYNEKLF
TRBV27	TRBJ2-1	ASSRGLRGAPPYNEQF